Listed here is a single T cell receptor beta chain. The sequenced target, TCR beta, came from blood CD8+ and CD4+ T cells. Each multiple sclerosis control was a treatment-naive patient with relapsing-remitting disease that was either stable or active. The CD8+ and CD4+ T cells were negatively isolated, with the TEMRA cells enriched by FACS. Deletions cut 6 bases from V and 5 bases from J, with 7 bases between. The CDR3 runs to 12 residues. CDR1 is MNHEY, CDR2 SVGEGT, per germline. After extraction with the RNeasy kit, roughly 0.5 to 1 ug of the RNA was reverse transcribed using random hexamers. Amplification of TCR beta CDR3 across 54 Vbeta and 13 Jbeta was performed with immunoSEQ multiplex PCR. TCRdb passed the immunoSEQ multiplex PCR reads through MiXCR, listing each CDR3 protein once. The data contain about 290,000 distinct CDR3 sequences, 65% to 90% of them singletons. These data come from a study of CD8 T cells in Susac syndrome.

The chain couples TRBV6-2 or TRBV6-3 to TRBJ2-2; no definite D call. The sequence was obtained from a human donor with multiple sclerosis. Sequences were obtained from CD8+ T cells from PBMCs. The CDR3 is CASSVSTGELFF. The CDR3, as DNA: TGTGCCAGCAGCGTTAGTACCGGGGAGCTGTTTTTT.